Shown below are 26 T cell receptor beta chains from a single sample sequenced in a study of T cells in narcolepsy. Generated by immunoSEQ multiplex PCR, the TCRdb table keeps only in-frame clones and is missing some. The profile shows fewer than 40,000 clones, roughly 87% of them singletons. The sequencing sample was made of CD45RA- memory CD4+ T cells from PBMCs. The receptors stem from a human donor with narcolepsy.

This chain uses TRBV5-1 with TRBJ1-2; 9 bases agree with TRBD1. This CDR3 contains 14 residues. V shed 2 bases, J shed 6 bases, and the junction held 5 bases outside the gene matches. Germline CDR1 and CDR2: SGHRS and YFSETQ. The CDR3: CASSFGWTGDGYTF. The CDR3 region has the DNA TGCGCCAGCAGCTTCGGATGGACAGGGGATGGCTACACCTTC.

The count of this clone is one. The genes are TRBV7-8 and TRBJ2-7; D is unclear. The CDR3 runs to 14 residues. V gave up 1 base and J gave up 5 bases, with 12 bases separating them. Per germline, CDR1 SGHVS and CDR2 FQNEAQ. CDR3 DNA sequence: TGTGCCAGCAGCTTAGGGGGTGCGCAGAACGAGCAGTACTTC. Amino acids: CASSLGGAQNEQYF.

The J gene is TRBJ2-4, the V gene TRBV7-2; 11 bases are a match to TRBD1. The CDR3 sequence is 15 residues long. Germline lookup yields CDR1 SGHTA and CDR2 FQGNSA. V dropped 5 bases and J dropped 6; count of bases not matched to a gene: 6. This CDR3 is CASSARTGGGNIQYF. CDR3 nucleotide sequence: TGTGCCAGCAGCGCCCGGACAGGGGGCGGAAACATTCAGTACTTC.

This chain joins TRBV30 and TRBJ2-7; D is perhaps TRBD1 (6 bases). Germline V gene lookup returns CDR1 GTSNPN and CDR2 SVGIG (reference sequence). Trimming removed 3 bases at V and 6 bases at J, with 15 bases between. This CDR3 spans 13 amino acids. CDR3 amino acids: CAWRVQGTFEQYF. In DNA form, the CDR3 reads TGTGCCTGGAGGGTCCAGGGGACCTTCGAGCAGTACTTC.

J is TRBJ1-4 and V is TRBV18; TRBD1 matches 7 bases. Germline CDR1 and CDR2: KGHSH and LQKENI. The trim removed 4 bases at V and 3 bases at J, leaving 5 bases unmatched. The CDR3 is 15 residues long. CDR3 DNA sequence: TGTGCCAGCTCACTCGGCGGGACAGCTAATGAAAAACTGTTTTTT. This translates into CASSLGGTANEKLFF.

The chain employs TRBV9 and TRBJ2-2; D possibly corresponds to TRBD1 (6 bases). Trimming pared 2 bases from V and 3 bases from J, leaving 11 bases between. CDR3 size: 15 residues. The germline V gene encodes CDR1 SGDLS and CDR2 YYNGEE. The CDR3 loop is CASSVSGQYTGELFF. The CDR3, as DNA: TGTGCCAGCAGCGTCTCCGGACAGTACACCGGGGAGCTGTTTTTT.

The V call is TRBV7-2, the J call TRBJ1-5, with D possibly being TRBD1 (5 bases). CDR3 length equals 15 residues. Germline CDR1 SGHTA, CDR2 FQGNSA. Trimming left V 5 bases short and J 5 bases short, with 16 bases between. The CDR3 protein is CASSIGPTVYQPQHF. The CDR3 bases are TGTGCCAGCAGCATAGGGCCGACAGTTTATCAGCCCCAGCATTTT.

This sequence joins TRBV19 and TRBJ1-4, with D unresolved. Per the germline V gene, CDR1 is LNHDA and CDR2 is SQIVND (reference sequence). Trimming stripped 5 bases from V and 8 bases from J, with 9 bases between. There are 12 residues in the CDR3. The CDR3 DNA reads as TGTGCCAGTAGTCCGACGCGGGAAAAACTGTTTTTT. Translation gives CASSPTREKLFF.

The chain carries TRBV28 and TRBJ1-1, with unresolved D. The CDR3 is 13 residues long. Germline CDR1 and CDR2: MDHEN and SYDVKM. The V end was cut by 2 bases, the J end by 7 bases, with 11 bases between. This CDR3 reads CASSLVKGIEAFF. CDR3 coding DNA: TGTGCCAGCAGTTTAGTCAAGGGAATTGAAGCTTTCTTT.

The CDR3 sequence is CASRPGRDEQFF. The DNA of the CDR3 is TGTGCCAGTAGACCAGGGCGGGATGAGCAGTTCTTC. V gene TRBV19 combines with J gene TRBJ2-1; D is perhaps TRBD1 or TRBD2 (5 bases each). CDR3 size: 12 residues. The ends were cut back, 6 bases at V and 8 bases at J, with 11 bases in the middle. Germline CDR1 is LNHDA and CDR2 is SQIVND (reference sequence).

This chain joins TRBV6-5 and TRBJ1-6, with no clear D. Trimming cost V 5 bases and J 5 bases, with 7 bases left between them. This CDR3 region has 13 residues. CDR1 is MNHEY and CDR2 is SVGAGI in the germline V gene. The DNA of the CDR3 is TGTGCCAGCAGTGAATTAGATAATTCACCCCTCCACTTT. Translated: CASSELDNSPLHF.

The CDR3 region is CASSLVGQQETQYF. As DNA, the CDR3 is TGTGCCAGCAGCTTGGTTGGACAGCAAGAGACCCAGTACTTC. The chain recombines TRBV5-4 with TRBJ2-5; maybe TRBD1 (6 bases). This CDR3 is 14 amino acids long. The germline V gene encodes CDR1 SGHNT and CDR2 YYREEE (reference sequence). Deletions cut 0 bases from V and 2 bases from J, with 8 bases between.

The rearrangement links TRBV11-2 to TRBJ1-5; 9 nucleotides align to TRBD1. V gave up 5 bases and J gave up 3 bases; unmatched junction bases: 8. Germline CDR1 SGHAT, CDR2 FQNNGV. The CDR3 has 16 amino acids. The CDR3 spells CASSPGGTGNNQPQHF. The CDR3 DNA reads as TGTGCCAGCAGCCCCGGGGGGACAGGGAACAATCAGCCCCAGCATTTT.

CDR3 coding DNA: TGTGCCAGCAGCTTATACGGGGACAACACTGAAGCTTTCTTT. Translating gives CASSLYGDNTEAFF. The chain employs TRBV7-9 and TRBJ1-1; possibly TRBD1 for D (5 bases). CDR3 length: 14 residues. Trimming took off 2 bases at V and 2 bases at J, with 9 bases between the two ends. CDR1 and CDR2 (germline): SEHNR, FQNEAQ (reference sequence). Complete variable domain (other parts from reference TRBV7-9 and TRBJ1-1): DTGVSQNPRHKITKRGQNVTFRCDPISEHNRLYWYRQTLGQGPEFLTYFQNEAQLEKSRLLSDRFSAERPKGSFSTLEIQRTEQGDSAMYLCASSLYGDNTEAFFGQGTRLTVV.

The V call is TRBV11-2, the J call TRBJ2-5, with D possibly called TRBD1 or TRBD2 (5 bases each). Germline assignment: CDR1 SGHAT and CDR2 FQNNGV. Trimming removed 1 base from V and 1 base from J, with 10 bases in between. CDR3 length: 15 amino acids. CDR3 residues: CASSLVPGRQETQYF. CDR3 in DNA: TGTGCCAGCAGCTTAGTTCCGGGACGCCAAGAGACCCAGTACTTC.

The V call is TRBV9, the J call TRBJ2-3, with D uncertain. The germline gives CDR1 SGDLS, CDR2 YYNGEE. V gave up 0 bases and J gave up 2 bases, with 10 bases separating them. The length of the CDR3 is 15 residues. The DNA for the CDR3 is TGTGCCAGCAGCGTAGCGGGTCACTCCACAGATACGCAGTATTTT. Its translation is CASSVAGHSTDTQYF.

This clone has only one observation. V is TRBV11-2 and J is TRBJ1-3, with no clear D. The CDR3 contains 19 residues. V shed 0 bases and J shed 0 bases, with 18 bases lying between them. Germline CDR1 is SGHAT and CDR2 is FQNNGV. The CDR3, as DNA: TGTGCCAGCAGCTTAGATTCCCCGAGCTTACTGAGCTCTGGAAACACCATATATTTT. Translating it yields CASSLDSPSLLSSGNTIYF.

The V call is TRBV28, the J call TRBJ1-1; 9 nucleotides align to TRBD1. Trimming removed 6 bases from V and 6 bases from J; junction bases left unmatched: 5. The CDR3 length is 13 residues. Germline CDR1 reads MDHEN; CDR2 reads SYDVKM. Here the CDR3 reads CASSRRQGAEAFF. The CDR3 region has the DNA TGTGCCAGCAGCCGCCGACAGGGGGCTGAAGCTTTCTTT.

This chain connects TRBV11-3 to TRBJ1-2; 9 nucleotides align to TRBD1. The CDR3 runs 13 residues. V gave up 2 bases and J gave up 8 bases; unmatched junction bases: 3. Germline V gives CDR1 SGHNT, CDR2 YENEEA. The DNA of the CDR3 is TGTGCCAGCAGCTTAACAGGGGGCCGAGGCTACACCTTC. This gives the protein CASSLTGGRGYTF.

The CDR3 bases are TGTGCCAGCAGCCCAGCTCGACAGACGAACACTGAAGCTTTCTTT. This gives the protein CASSPARQTNTEAFF. The V call is TRBV7-2, the J call TRBJ1-1; D perhaps matches TRBD1 (5 bases). There are 15 residues in the CDR3. Germline V lookup: CDR1 SGHTA, CDR2 FQGNSA. V was shortened by 5 bases and J by 1 base, with 14 bases between the two germline ends. The complete variable domain, with remaining parts taken from reference TRBV7-2 and TRBJ1-1, reads GAGVSQSPSNKVTEKGKDVELRCDPISGHTALYWYRQSLGQGLEFLIYFQGNSAPDKSGLPSDRFSAERTGGSVSTLTIQRTQQEDSAVYLCASSPARQTNTEAFFGQGTRLTVV.

V and J are TRBV5-6 and TRBJ1-5, with 9 bases that match TRBD1. The CDR3 length is 18 residues. Germline-derived CDR1 and CDR2 are SGHDT and YYEEEE. V lost 4 bases, J lost 4 bases, and 15 bases stayed unmatched. DNA for the CDR3: TGTGCCAGCAGCCCGCCTCGGGACAGGGAGGAGGAAAATCAGCCCCAGCATTTT. This translates into CASSPPRDREEENQPQHF.

The gene calls are TRBV29-1 and TRBJ2-2; D is ambiguous. Germline V lookup: CDR1 SQVTM, CDR2 ANQGSEA. Trimming cost V 6 bases and J 0 bases, with 5 bases left between them. The CDR3 length is 12 residues. The CDR3 nucleotides are TGCAGCGTCCGCTCGAACACCGGGGAGCTGTTTTTT. Its translation is CSVRSNTGELFF.

The genes are TRBV5-4 and TRBJ2-1, with 11 bases that match TRBD2. This CDR3 contains 15 residues. In germline, CDR1 is SGHNT, CDR2 YYREEE (reference sequence). V gave up 6 bases and J gave up 4 bases; unmatched junction bases: 6. The chain's CDR3 is CASNAGTSGYNEQFF. CDR3 bases: TGTGCCAGCAACGCCGGGACTAGCGGATACAATGAGCAGTTCTTC.

The chain has TRBV2 and TRBJ2-7, with TRBD2 matching 11 bases. The CDR3 extends over 14 amino acids. Germline loops: CDR1 SNHLY, CDR2 FYNNEI. V gave up 4 bases and J gave up 6 bases; unmatched junction bases: 5. The DNA of the CDR3 is TGTGCCAGCAGTGGATTGCTAGCGGGAGGCGAGCAGTACTTC. The encoded protein is CASSGLLAGGEQYF.

The chain employs TRBV9 and TRBJ1-6; possible D gene TRBD1, 6 bases. V lost 4 bases to trimming and J lost 8 bases, with 25 bases between them. This CDR3 region has 18 residues. CDR1 SGDLS and CDR2 YYNGEE come from the germline V gene. CDR3 bases: TGTGCCAGCAGCCCTCGTCCTGTAGGGGACATCTGGGATTCACCCCTCCACTTT. The encoded protein is CASSPRPVGDIWDSPLHF.

Only a few counts were recorded for this clone. The chain recombines TRBV5-1 with TRBJ2-2; D remains unclear. The CDR3 sequence is 15 residues long. The germline CDR1 and CDR2 sequences are SGHRS and YFSETQ. The ends were cut back, 2 bases at V and 6 bases at J, with 14 bases in the middle. In DNA form, the CDR3 reads TGCGCCAGCAGCTTCAACTTACAGCCGTCCGGGGAGCTGTTTTTT. Its protein is CASSFNLQPSGELFF. Full variable domain (outside the CDR3, taken from reference TRBV5-1 and TRBJ2-2): KAGVTQTPRYLIKTRGQQVTLSCSPISGHRSVSWYQQTPGQGLQFLFEYFSETQRNKGNFPGRFSGRQFSNSRSEMNVSTLELGDSALYLCASSFNLQPSGELFFGEGSRLTVL.